This entry is about one T cell receptor (beta chain). What it binds is not known. The sample originates from a study of shared clonotypes between healthy human individuals. Each PCR replicate from the sorted subsets contained around 0.2 ug DNA, which is tens of thousands of T cell genomes. Here immunoSEQ multiplex PCR was the method, and the copy in TCRdb shows in-frame clones only, minus some. The repertoire holds 550,000 to 850,000 clones, with approximately 77% as singletons. Per germline, CDR1 LNHDA and CDR2 SQIVND (reference sequence). The CDR3 sequence is 13 residues long. Trimming shortened V by 4 bases and J by 0 bases, and 6 bases separated the two germline ends. Findings of the study overall: Estimated richness was generally greater in naive than memory subsets. It was expected that sequencing depth would affect clonotype sharing among donors.

The source is a woman aged 30 to 39 in good health. The chain is built from TRBV19 and TRBJ1-1; no clear D. Material for sequencing was memory CD4+ T cells sorted from blood. Sample subset: CD45RA-negative fraction. CDR3: CASSTLLNTEAFF. The CDR3 DNA follows: TGTGCCAGTAGTACCCTATTGAACACTGAAGCTTTCTTT.